The T cell receptor beta chain described here comes from a study of cytotoxic CD8 clonotypes in ibrutinib-treated CLL. This clone was observed a single time. There are 16 residues in the CDR3. Trimming cost V 0 bases and J 2 bases, with 15 bases left between them. The V gene's germline CDR1 is SGHDT and CDR2 YYEEEE. Clones were sequenced by immunoSEQ multiplex PCR, and TCRdb holds only the in-frame ones, with some missing. Here the sample spans fewer than 13,000 clones, about 80% being singletons. The rearrangement links TRBV5-6 to TRBJ2-7; D might be TRBD2 (5 bases). The clonotype originates from a human donor with chronic lymphocytic leukemia. This sample comprised PBMCs, obtained at disease progression, from a patient treated with ibrutinib. The CDR3 here is CASSLAGVRSTYEQYF. In DNA form, the CDR3 reads TGTGCCAGCAGCTTGGCCGGGGTCAGGTCAACCTACGAGCAGTACTTC.